The source of this TCR beta chain is a study of CD8 T cells in ankylosing spondylitis. Findings and caveats of the study: Clones linked to disease were reported to show significant enrichment in matched ankylosing spondylitis synovial fluid. Some motif variants had been reported before (in reactive arthritis synovial fluid and blood). The disease-linked clones had a CD8+ phenotype and low blood frequencies.

This clonotype was picked up one time. Antigen unknown. Sequence at one end of the junction differs from germline and may be a read error. With molecular barcodes, quantitative 5'-RACE was used to make the TCR beta libraries. MiXCR was run by TCRdb on the 5' RACE reads, yielding one entry per CDR3 protein. Found here are 130,000 or so distinct CDR3 sequences, over 10% of them singletons; the top ten hold around 4.1%. Sequenced input: blood, either unsorted or a sorted T cell fraction (not recorded which). This clonotype was obtained from a female donor with ankylosing spondylitis or in good health (not recorded which).

This CDR3 reads CSGLAGDLPYEQSF. CDR3 DNA: TGCAGCGGACTAGCGGGGGATCTGCCCTACGAGCAATCCTTC. The V gene is TRBV20-1, the J gene TRBJ2-7; 13 bases are a match to TRBD2. The V gene's germline CDR1 is DFQATT and CDR2 SNEGSKA (reference sequence). The CDR3 loop spans 14 amino acids.